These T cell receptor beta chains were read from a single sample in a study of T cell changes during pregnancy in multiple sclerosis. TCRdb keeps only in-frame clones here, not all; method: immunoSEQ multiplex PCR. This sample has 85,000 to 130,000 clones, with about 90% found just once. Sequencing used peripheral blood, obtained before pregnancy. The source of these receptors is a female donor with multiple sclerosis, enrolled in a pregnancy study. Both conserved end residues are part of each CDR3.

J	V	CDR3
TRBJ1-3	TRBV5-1	CASSSILSGNTIYF
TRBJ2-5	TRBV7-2	CASSYYETQYF
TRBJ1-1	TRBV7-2	CASSNNLGTEAFF
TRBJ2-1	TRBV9	CASSVGTGGLGYNEQFF
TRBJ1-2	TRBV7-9	CASSSPSPSDYGYTF
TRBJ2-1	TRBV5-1	CASSLETANEQFF
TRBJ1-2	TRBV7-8	CASSLGTGGFAF
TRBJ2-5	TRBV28	CASRSGGPGEQYF
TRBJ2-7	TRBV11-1	CASSPRAELPGEQYF
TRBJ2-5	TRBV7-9	CASSRRGLAAETQYF
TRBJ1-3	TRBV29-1	CSVGGAGNTIYF
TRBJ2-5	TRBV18	CASSRGLAQETQYF
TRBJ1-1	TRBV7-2	CASSPWSPPGAFF
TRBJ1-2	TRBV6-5	CASSWTGVGGYTF